The entry below gives a single T cell receptor (beta chain) sequence along with its context. The antigen is unknown. Some clones are missing from TCRdb's copy, which holds only in-frame ones; the method was immunoSEQ multiplex PCR. The table shows 20,000 to 25,000 clones, with 80% to 90% occurring only once. This specimen belongs to a study of OX40 agonist ivuxolimab in advanced cancers. Study background: Enrolled patients in dose escalation had cancers that were hepatocellular carcinoma, melanoma, renal cell or head and neck cancer. Of mixed ages from about 20 to 85 and averaging around 60 years, the group was roughly 83% male. The study's findings and limits: In CD8+ T cells, expanded clones were on average more numerous than in CD4+. Certain nonresponders additionally had low normalized T-cell clonal expansion.

This clonotype was obtained from an adult with an advanced solid tumor such as melanoma, head and neck, liver or kidney cancer. The specimen was CD4+ or CD8+ T cells sorted from blood, collected in a trial of the OX40 agonist ivuxolimab.

CDR3: CASSSLASGGTDTQYF. The CDR3 DNA reads as TGTGCCAGCAGTTCTCTGGCTAGCGGGGGCACAGATACGCAGTATTTT. J is TRBJ2-3 and V is TRBV6-5, with 9 positions matching TRBD2. The CDR3 is made up of 16 amino acids. CDR1 and CDR2 from the germline V gene are MNHEY and SVGAGI. J gave up 1 base and V 4 bases, and 6 bases lay outside the gene matches.